This is a list of T cell receptor beta chains from one sample in a study of cytomegalovirus exposure and HLA in healthy donors. Only in-frame clones appear in the TCRdb table, and some are missing; sequencing was by immunoSEQ multiplex PCR. The sample comprises 150,000 to 200,000 clones, roughly four fifths of which are singletons, and about 0.98% rests with the top ten. Sequencing input: PBMCs. The receptors were sampled from a girl aged 2 to 9 in good health and CMV-seropositive. CDR3s leave out the opening cysteine and the closing phenylalanine or tryptophan.

ASSLVEGLRGGYT	TRBV7-8	TRBJ1-2
ASSQDNGGRTNYEQY	TRBV4-1	TRBJ2-7
ASSTTGTGNNEQF	TRBV2	TRBJ2-1
ASSEGGTQY	TRBV6-1	TRBJ2-5
ASSLSARYEQY	TRBV27	TRBJ2-7
AWNRNRGRAGSEAF	TRBV30	TRBJ1-1
ASSPMGLHLYEQY	TRBV9	TRBJ2-7
ASSFSGTAYEQY	TRBV27	TRBJ2-7
ASSVVGTGEGETQY	TRBV9	TRBJ2-5
ASGTQGGVQKLF	TRBV27	TRBJ1-4
ASSQDDRVNYGYT	TRBV4-2	TRBJ1-2
ASARVDFVGYT	TRBV30	TRBJ1-2
ASSRGTSATSTDTQY	TRBV16	TRBJ2-3
ASRTEYTCEAF	TRBV6-6	TRBJ1-1
SVEDHGTGTRAYGYT	TRBV29-1	TRBJ1-2
ASSSTQGQGTYEQY	TRBV7-9	TRBJ2-7
ASSFYRGYIQY	TRBV5-4	TRBJ2-4